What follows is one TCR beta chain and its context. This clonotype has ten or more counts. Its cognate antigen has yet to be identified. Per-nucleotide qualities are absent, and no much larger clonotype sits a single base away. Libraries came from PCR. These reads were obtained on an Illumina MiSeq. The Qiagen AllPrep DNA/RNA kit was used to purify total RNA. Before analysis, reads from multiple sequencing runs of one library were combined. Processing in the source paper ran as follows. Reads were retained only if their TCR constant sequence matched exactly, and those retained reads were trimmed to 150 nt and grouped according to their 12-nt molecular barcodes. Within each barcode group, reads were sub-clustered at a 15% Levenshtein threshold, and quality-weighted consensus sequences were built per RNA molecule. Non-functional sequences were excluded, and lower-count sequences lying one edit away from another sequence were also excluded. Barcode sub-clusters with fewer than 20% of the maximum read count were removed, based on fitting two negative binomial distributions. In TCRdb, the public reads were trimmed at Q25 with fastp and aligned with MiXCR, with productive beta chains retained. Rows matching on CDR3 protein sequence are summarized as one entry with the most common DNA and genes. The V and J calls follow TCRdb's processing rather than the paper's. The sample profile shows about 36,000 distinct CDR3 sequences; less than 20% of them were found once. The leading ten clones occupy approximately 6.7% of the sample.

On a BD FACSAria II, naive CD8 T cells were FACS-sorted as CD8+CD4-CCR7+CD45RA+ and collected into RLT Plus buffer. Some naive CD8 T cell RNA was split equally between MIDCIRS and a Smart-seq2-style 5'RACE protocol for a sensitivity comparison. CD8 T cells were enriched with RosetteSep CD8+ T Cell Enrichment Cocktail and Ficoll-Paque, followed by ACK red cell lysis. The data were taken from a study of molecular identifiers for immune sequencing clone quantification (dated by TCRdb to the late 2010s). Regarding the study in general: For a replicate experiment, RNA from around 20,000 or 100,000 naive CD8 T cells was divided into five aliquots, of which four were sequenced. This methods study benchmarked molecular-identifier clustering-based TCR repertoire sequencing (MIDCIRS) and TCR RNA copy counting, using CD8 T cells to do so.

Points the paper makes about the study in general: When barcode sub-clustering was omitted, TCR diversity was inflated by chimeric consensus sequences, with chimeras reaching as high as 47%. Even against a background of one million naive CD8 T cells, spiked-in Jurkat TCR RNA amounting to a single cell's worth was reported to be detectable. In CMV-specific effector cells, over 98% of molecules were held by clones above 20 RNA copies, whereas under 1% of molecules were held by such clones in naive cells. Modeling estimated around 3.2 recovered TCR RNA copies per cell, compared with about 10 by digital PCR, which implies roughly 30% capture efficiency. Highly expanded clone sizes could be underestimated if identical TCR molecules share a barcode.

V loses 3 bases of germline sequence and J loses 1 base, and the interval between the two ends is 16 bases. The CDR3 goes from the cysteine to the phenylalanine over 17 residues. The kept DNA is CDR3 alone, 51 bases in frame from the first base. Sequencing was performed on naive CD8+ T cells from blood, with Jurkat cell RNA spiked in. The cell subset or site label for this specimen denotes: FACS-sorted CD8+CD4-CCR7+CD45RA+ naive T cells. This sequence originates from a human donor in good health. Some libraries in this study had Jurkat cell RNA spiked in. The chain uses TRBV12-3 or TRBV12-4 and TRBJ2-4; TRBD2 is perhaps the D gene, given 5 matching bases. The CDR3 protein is CASSLFPRTGAKNIQYF. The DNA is TGTGCCAGCAGTTTGTTCCCAAGGACGGGGGCCAAAAACATTCAGTACTTC.